The clone carrying this T cell receptor beta chain has just one count. The antigen is unknown. TCRdb itself ran the multiplex PCR reads through MiXCR, one entry per CDR3 protein. The repertoire holds around 130,000 distinct CDR3 sequences, with 21% as singletons. This CDR3 spans 14 amino acids. CDR1 and CDR2 (germline): SGHRS, YFSETQ. V was clipped by 0 bases and J by 6 bases, with 12 bases between them. This specimen comes from a study of breast tumors, draining lymph nodes, adjacent tissues. Regarding the study as a whole: Compared with basal-like, luminal-like tumors shared significantly more repertoire with nontumor tissue. Data fit most tumor T cells coming from lymph node, expanding in tumor.

The lymph nodes were axillary draining lymph nodes from breast cancer patients. The source of this sequence is a female donor with breast cancer. Some clones in this sample may be carry-over from other donors' samples. Sequenced sample: axillary lymph node tissue. This chain connects TRBV5-1 to TRBJ1-1, with TRBD1 as a possible D gene (6 bases). The CDR3 region is CASSLVVRGPEAFF. The CDR3, as DNA: TGCGCCAGCAGCTTGGTTGTCAGGGGCCCTGAAGCTTTCTTT.